The 19 T cell receptor beta chains listed next were all sequenced from one sample in a study of blood T cell repertoires in COVID-19. Sequencing used immunoSEQ multiplex PCR; TCRdb keeps in-frame clones, though not all of them. The sample yields about 150,000 clones, 85% seen once. Material for sequencing was peripheral blood. All receptors derive from a woman of 80 years or more with COVID-19, enrolled during active disease.

Comment on this clone: Relative to the germline gene, one junction end is altered; a read error may explain this. This sequence joins TRBV7-7 and TRBJ1-2; 8 bases align to TRBD1. The CDR3 totals 15 residues. Germline CDR1 reads SSHAT; CDR2 reads FNYEAQ (reference sequence). The CDR3 DNA follows: TGTGCTAGCAGCCGTTCCCGTGGACCAGGGGGCGGCTACACCTTC. It specifies CASSRSRGPGGGYTF.

The chain is built from TRBV9 and TRBJ1-4; D is unresolved. The length of the CDR3 is 15 residues. Per the germline V gene, CDR1 is SGDLS and CDR2 is YYNGEE. Trimming took 0 bases from V and 0 from J, leaving 6 bases between them. CDR3 in amino acids: CASSVGETTNEKLFF. In nucleotides, the CDR3 is TGTGCCAGCAGCGTAGGAGAGACAACTAATGAAAAACTGTTTTTT.

J is TRBJ2-7 and V is TRBV11-3; no firm D call. The CDR3 has 13 residues. Germline V gene lookup returns CDR1 SGHNT and CDR2 YENEEA. Trimming removed 1 base at V and 5 bases at J, with 9 bases between. CDR3 in DNA: TGTGCCAGCAGCTTAGGGCCCCTGAACGAGCAGTACTTC. Its protein is CASSLGPLNEQYF.

The table lists this clone with a few counts. V and J are TRBV21-1 and TRBJ2-1; TRBD1, the D gene given by the table, was not confirmed from the DNA. TRBV21-1 is deemed a pseudogene. The CDR3 covers 21 residues. For the CDR3, the DNA is TGTGCCAGCAGCAAAGCGCAGCCCGGACAGGGAGAGAGGGGGCCCCCCAATGAGCAGTTCTTC. It specifies CASSKAQPGQGERGPPNEQFF.

This clone was counted at least ten times. The J gene is TRBJ1-3, the V gene TRBV7-9; TRBD1 matches at 9 bases. Losses at the gene ends were 5 bases for V and 6 bases for J; bases not matched to a gene: 8. Germline values: CDR1 SEHNR, CDR2 FQNEAQ (reference sequence). The length of the CDR3 is 15 residues. CDR3 amino acids: CASSPRTGGENTIYF. CDR3 sequence (DNA): TGTGCCAGCAGCCCCAGAACAGGGGGCGAAAACACCATATATTTT.

The V gene is TRBV6-5, the J gene TRBJ1-3; D uncertain. This CDR3 region has 13 residues. Trimming cost V 9 bases and J 2 bases, with 11 bases left between them. Per the germline V gene, CDR1 is MNHEY and CDR2 is SVGAGI. The CDR3 here is CASSTSPGNTIYF. CDR3 in DNA: TGTGCCAGTTCGACTAGCCCTGGAAACACCATATATTTT.

The V call is TRBV9, the J call TRBJ2-3; D is unresolved. Germline V gene sequence: CDR1 SGDLS, CDR2 YYNGEE. CDR3 length: 13 amino acids. Deletions cut 4 bases from V and 2 bases from J, with 8 bases between. The CDR3 is CASSSSTTDTQYF. The DNA of the CDR3 is TGTGCCAGCAGCTCGTCTACCACAGATACGCAGTATTTT.

J is TRBJ1-1 and V is TRBV5-1, with a weak D call TRBD1 (5 bases). This CDR3 comprises 13 residues. Germline V lookup: CDR1 SGHRS, CDR2 YFSETQ. Trimming shortened V by 0 bases and J by 10 bases, and 13 bases separated the two germline ends. The CDR3 sequence: CASSLGEGAGAFF. The CDR3 bases are TGCGCCAGCAGCTTGGGGGAAGGGGCTGGAGCTTTCTTT.

The chain carries TRBV12-3 or TRBV12-4 and TRBJ2-1; 8 positions agree with TRBD1. The V gene end was trimmed by 5 bases and the J gene end by 14 bases; junction bases not matched to a gene: 5. The CDR3 covers 11 residues. The CDR3 is CASSRTGRKFF. The CDR3 DNA is TGTGCCAGCAGTAGGACAGGGAGGAAGTTCTTC.

V and J are TRBV5-1 and TRBJ2-3; 8 bases line up with TRBD1. The CDR3 is 13 residues long. Germline V CDR1 and CDR2: SGHRS, YFSETQ. Trimming at V came to 4 bases and at J to 5 bases, leaving 3 bases not matched to a gene. The CDR3 DNA reads TGCGCCAGCAGCAGAGACAGGGGAGATACGCAGTATTTT. It is translated as CASSRDRGDTQYF.

CDR3 sequence reads: CASSAWTSGNNEQFF. The DNA of the CDR3 is TGTGCCAGCAGCGCTTGGACTAGCGGGAACAATGAGCAGTTCTTC. The chain couples TRBV9 to TRBJ2-1; TRBD2 agrees at 12 bases. Per the germline V gene, CDR1 is SGDLS and CDR2 is YYNGEE. This CDR3 has 15 amino acids. Losses at the gene ends were 3 bases for V and 5 bases for J; bases not matched to a gene: 3. Filled out from reference TRBV9 and TRBJ2-1, the complete variable domain reads DSGVTQTPKHLITATGQRVTLRCSPRSGDLSVYWYQQSLDQGLQFLIQYYNGEERAKGNILERFSAQQFPDLHSELNLSSLELGDSALYFCASSAWTSGNNEQFFGPGTRLTVL.

The chain recombines TRBV28 with TRBJ2-7; a weak D match, TRBD1 (6 bases). The CDR3 totals 12 residues. The V gene lost 6 bases and the J gene lost 3 bases, with 9 bases spanning the gap. Germline assignment: CDR1 MDHEN and CDR2 SYDVKM. CDR3 DNA: TGTGCCAGCAGGGGGACATACTACGAGCAGTACTTC. Encoded protein: CASRGTYYEQYF.

The CDR3 coding sequence is TGTGCCAGCACGGCAGGGTCTCTTCTAGCTTTCTTT. This codes for CASTAGSLLAFF. The chain has TRBV12-3 or TRBV12-4 and TRBJ1-1; TRBD1 is a possible D gene (5 bases). Trimming cost V 7 bases and J 10 bases, with 16 bases left between them. The CDR3 totals 12 residues.

This chain links TRBV5-1 with TRBJ2-7; TRBD1 matches at 8 bases. The CDR3 consists of 16 residues. Germline V CDR1 and CDR2: SGHRS, YFSETQ. Trimming removed 0 bases from V and 1 base from J; junction bases left unmatched: 6. Here the CDR3 reads CASSLEPGTGSYEQYF. The DNA of the CDR3 is TGCGCCAGCAGCTTGGAACCCGGGACAGGTTCCTACGAGCAGTACTTC. Based on the CDR3 plus reference TRBV5-1 and TRBJ2-7, the full variable domain is KAGVTQTPRYLIKTRGQQVTLSCSPISGHRSVSWYQQTPGQGLQFLFEYFSETQRNKGNFPGRFSGRQFSNSRSEMNVSTLELGDSALYLCASSLEPGTGSYEQYFGPGTRLTVT.

The rearrangement uses TRBV3-1 (or the pseudogene TRBV3-2) and TRBJ2-7; 7 bases fit TRBD2. The CDR3 consists of 20 residues. With 8 bases clipped from V and 3 bases from J, the junction kept 28 bases outside the gene matches. Germline V gives CDR1 LGHDT, CDR2 YNNKEL (reference sequence). CDR3 sequence reads: CASSGRAASLAALRLYEQYF. The CDR3 bases are TGTGCCAGCTCAGGGCGGGCAGCTTCTCTAGCGGCCCTCCGCCTCTACGAGCAGTACTTC.

The chain couples TRBV5-4 to TRBJ2-2; a possible D gene is TRBD2 (6 bases). There are 17 residues in the CDR3. V gave up 0 bases and J gave up 3 bases, with 15 bases separating them. CDR1 and CDR2 (germline): SGHNT, YYREEE (reference sequence). CDR3 protein: CASSLVVAPGDTGELFF. CDR3 in DNA: TGTGCCAGCAGCTTGGTAGTGGCCCCGGGGGACACCGGGGAGCTGTTTTTT.

The V gene is TRBV10-3, the J gene TRBJ1-4, with TRBD1 as a possible D gene (5 bases). The germline CDR1 and CDR2 sequences are ENHRY and SYGVKD. CDR3 length equals 15 residues. The V gene lost 0 bases and the J gene lost 1 base, with 6 bases spanning the gap. CDR3 amino acids: CAISESTGTNEKLFF. The CDR3 bases are TGTGCCATCAGTGAGTCAACAGGAACTAATGAAAAACTGTTTTTT.

The chain joins TRBV5-1 to TRBJ1-4, with no clear D. Trimming stripped 5 bases from V and 3 bases from J, with 14 bases between. There are 15 residues in the CDR3. Germline CDR1 reads SGHRS; CDR2 reads YFSETQ. Here the CDR3 DNA reads TGCGCCAGCAGGGAGACTCCCGGGGCTAATGAAAAACTGTTTTTT. Protein product: CASRETPGANEKLFF.

The chain employs TRBV5-5 and TRBJ1-1, with 8 bases lining up with TRBD1. The CDR3 runs to 17 residues. Germline V gene lookup returns CDR1 SGHKS and CDR2 YYEKEE (reference sequence). Losses at the gene ends were 1 base for V and 0 bases for J; bases not matched to a gene: 8. The CDR3 spells CASSLRTGRRMNTEAFF. The CDR3 DNA reads TGTGCCAGCAGCTTGCGGACAGGGAGGAGGATGAACACTGAAGCTTTCTTT.